The T cell receptor (beta chain) described here comes from a study of CD8+ T cells in alopecia areata. Treatment defined: oral pan-JAK inhibitor, 5-10 mg twice daily. This clone was detected ten times or more. This CDR3 has 13 amino acids. Trimming removed 5 bases at V and 2 bases at J, with 9 bases between. The germline CDR1 and CDR2 sequences are MNHNS and SASEGT. cDNA reverse transcribed from extracted RNA served as the sequencing template. Measured with immunoSEQ multiplex PCR; TCRdb has only the in-frame clones, and not every one. The profile shows hundreds of thousands of clones, just over 65% of them singletons.

The chain couples TRBV6-1 to TRBJ2-5; D is ambiguous. This receptor was obtained from a human donor with alopecia areata. This material consisted of CD4+ T cells sorted from blood, taken between weeks 43 and 45, from a patient treated with tofacitinib. CDR3 coding DNA: TGTGCCAGCAGTCGGGCTAAGCAAGAGACCCAGTACTTC. Its protein product is CASSRAKQETQYF.